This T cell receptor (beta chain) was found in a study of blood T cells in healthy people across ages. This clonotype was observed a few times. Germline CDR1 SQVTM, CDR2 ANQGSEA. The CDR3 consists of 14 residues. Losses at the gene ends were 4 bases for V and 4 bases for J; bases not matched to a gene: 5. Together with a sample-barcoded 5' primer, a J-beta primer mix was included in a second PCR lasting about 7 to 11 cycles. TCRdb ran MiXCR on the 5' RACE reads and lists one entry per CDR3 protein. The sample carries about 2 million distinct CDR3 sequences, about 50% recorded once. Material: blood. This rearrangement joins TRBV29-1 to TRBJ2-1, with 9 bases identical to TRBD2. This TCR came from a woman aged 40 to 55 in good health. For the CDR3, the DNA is TGCAGCGTTGCCCGGACTAGCGCATACAATGAGCAGTTCTTC. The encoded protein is CSVARTSAYNEQFF.